The rows below give T cell receptor beta chains drawn from one sample of a study of T cell responses to AZD1222 COVID-19 vaccine. TCRdb keeps only in-frame clones here, not all; method: immunoSEQ multiplex PCR. The table lists 55,000 to 70,000 clones, about three quarters of them singletons. Sequences were derived from peripheral blood, sampled on day 0 of AZD1222 vaccination. The receptors derive from an adult in good health. Both conserved end residues are part of each CDR3.

j_call v_call cdr3_aa
TRBJ1-6 TRBV25-1 CASSDPDRNSPLHF
TRBJ2-7 TRBV6-5 CASSYSGSVSSYEQYF
TRBJ1-4 TRBV24-1 CATPTGNNEKLFF
TRBJ1-2 TRBV6-6 CASSLTGGTANYGYTF
TRBJ1-1 TRBV11-3 CASSSRIQKQGSTEAFF
TRBJ1-2 TRBV6-5 CASSVDRVPDYGYTF
TRBJ1-6 TRBV28 CASSLGDSYNSPLHF
TRBJ2-7 TRBV6-5 CASSYGEGYEQYF
TRBJ1-2 TRBV11-1 CASSYGRRAYYGYTF
TRBJ1-2 TRBV27 CASSFRDRGIYGYTF
TRBJ2-1 TRBV19 CASSQWGSYNEQFF
TRBJ1-2 TRBV6-2/TRBV6-3 CASSYSTGRRYGYTF
TRBJ2-3 TRBV4-1 CASSLRASSTDTQYF
TRBJ2-5 TRBV5-1 CASSREIQETQYF
TRBJ1-2 TRBV3-1/TRBV3-2 CASSQPNRGGYTF
TRBJ1-6 TRBV5-4 CASSLGQGANSPLHF
TRBJ1-5 TRBV14 CASSHNGNQPQHF
TRBJ2-1 TRBV7-9 CASSLPARLAGFLNEQFF
TRBJ2-4 TRBV6-1 CATRQGLAKNIQYF
TRBJ2-2 TRBV11-2 CASSSRTGELFF
TRBJ2-1 TRBV18 CASSQGASANEQFF
TRBJ2-3 TRBV3-1/TRBV3-2 CASGASPRDTQYF
TRBJ1-2 TRBV13 CASSYSGTGGSFNYGYTF
TRBJ1-5 TRBV10-2 CASRGAGFNQPQHF
TRBJ1-1 TRBV19 CASSILLGQGANTEAFF
TRBJ2-5 TRBV7-3 CASSPRPGQGLQETQYF
TRBJ2-3 TRBV19 CASSSIAGSGTDTQYF
TRBJ2-3 TRBV12-5 CASGLVWLAGGRGTDTQYF
TRBJ2-1 TRBV29-1 CSVGLAGGHEQFF
TRBJ2-1 TRBV9 CASSAGLAGRHGEQFF
TRBJ2-2 TRBV4-1 CASSPFPSNTGELFF
TRBJ1-5 TRBV10-3 CAISEKPRQPQHF
TRBJ1-2 TRBV4-1 CASSQLPGEYGYTF